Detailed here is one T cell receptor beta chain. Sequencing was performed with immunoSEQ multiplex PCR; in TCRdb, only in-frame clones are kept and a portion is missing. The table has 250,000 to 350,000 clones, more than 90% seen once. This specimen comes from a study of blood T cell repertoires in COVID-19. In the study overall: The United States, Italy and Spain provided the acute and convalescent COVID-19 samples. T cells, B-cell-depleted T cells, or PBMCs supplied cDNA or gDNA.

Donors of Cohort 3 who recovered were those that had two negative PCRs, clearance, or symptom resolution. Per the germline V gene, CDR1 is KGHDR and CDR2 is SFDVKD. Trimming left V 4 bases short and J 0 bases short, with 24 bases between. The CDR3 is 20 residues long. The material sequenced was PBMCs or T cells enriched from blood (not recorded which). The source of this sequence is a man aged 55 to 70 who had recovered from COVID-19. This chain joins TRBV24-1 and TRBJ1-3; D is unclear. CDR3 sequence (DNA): TGTGCCACCAGTGACCTCCCGGGTGGCCGACCCGCTTGCTCTGGAAACACCATATATTTT. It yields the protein CATSDLPGGRPACSGNTIYF.